These T cell receptor beta chains were read from a single sample in a study of blood T cell repertoires in COVID-19. TCRdb's table, derived via immunoSEQ multiplex PCR, lists solely in-frame clones and lacks some. This sample yields 90,000 to 120,000 clones, of which around 90% are seen a single time; approximately 1.3% belongs to the top ten. The material sequenced was peripheral blood. These TCRs come from a woman in her thirties with acute or convalescent COVID-19. Each CDR3 is given with its conserved first and last residue. Each record gives: J gene, D gene, clone size, V gene, CDR3 DNA, CDR3 protein. D genes are given only for firm matches. Clone size appears in some rows only: once, few, many, or a class for an expanded clone.

TRBJ1-1 | NA | NA | TRBV13 | TGTGCCAGCAGCATCCCGGGGGAAACAAACACTGAAGCTTTCTTT | CASSIPGETNTEAFF
TRBJ2-5 | TRBD2 | NA | TRBV4-3 | TGCGCCAGCAGCCAGGGAGGGTCGGGGACCCAGTACTTC | CASSQGGSGTQYF
TRBJ2-7 | TRBD1 | NA | TRBV11-3 | TGTGCCAGCAGCCCTAGGACAGGGGGCAGGGAGCAGTACTTC | CASSPRTGGREQYF
TRBJ1-5 | NA | NA | TRBV6-5 | TGTGCCAGCAGCCGGACAGCCTTTCAGCCCCAGCATTTT | CASSRTAFQPQHF
TRBJ1-5 | TRBD1 | NA | TRBV7-2 | TGTGCCAGCAGCTCGCAGGGGGTGGGTCAGCCCCAGCATTTT | CASSSQGVGQPQHF
TRBJ1-4 | TRBD1 | once | TRBV19 | TGTGCCACTTCGGACAGGGGAGTGAGGGGTGAAAAACTGTTTTTT | CATSDRGVRGEKLFF
TRBJ1-6 | NA | NA | TRBV7-8 | TGTGCCAGCAGTACTAGCAACAGGCGTTCACCCCTCCACTTT | CASSTSNRRSPLHF
TRBJ1-2 | TRBD1 | NA | TRBV9 | TGTGCCAGCAGCGTAGGACCCAAACAGGGGGTCGATGGCTACACCTTC | CASSVGPKQGVDGYTF
TRBJ1-2 | NA | NA | TRBV7-3 | TGTGCCAGCAGCCCGACGACGGGAGGAACTGGCTACACCTTC | CASSPTTGGTGYTF
TRBJ1-1 | NA | NA | TRBV7-8 | TGTGCCAGCAGCCTCGAAGTCGGGGACACTGAAGCTTTCTTT | CASSLEVGDTEAFF
TRBJ1-3 | NA | NA | TRBV10-1 | TGCGCCAGCAAGTGCGGGGGCACCTACTCTGGAAACACCATATATTTT | CASKCGGTYSGNTIYF
TRBJ1-3 | TRBD1 | NA | TRBV5-1 | TGCGCCAGCAGCTCTTCAGGGGGCTGGGGAAACACCATATATTTT | CASSSSGGWGNTIYF
TRBJ2-7 | NA | NA | TRBV7-2 | TGTGCCAGCAGCTTAGATCGGGATTTGAACTACGAGCAGTACTTC | CASSLDRDLNYEQYF
TRBJ1-5 | TRBD1 | NA | TRBV28 | TGTGCCAGCGGGCGGGACAGCGGCAATCAGCCCCAGCATTTT | CASGRDSGNQPQHF
TRBJ2-7 | NA | few | TRBV27 | TGTGCCAGCAGCATACAGCCTGCCTACGAGCAGTACTTC | CASSIQPAYEQYF
TRBJ1-1 | TRBD1 | NA | TRBV19 | TGTGCCAGTAGCCTAAAAACAGGGGGCACTGAAGCTTTCTTT | CASSLKTGGTEAFF
TRBJ1-6 | TRBD1 | NA | TRBV18 | TGTGCCAGCTCCCTTTCGGACAGGGTTAATTCACCCCTCCACTTT | CASSLSDRVNSPLHF
TRBJ1-2 | NA | NA | TRBV5-6 | TGTGCCAGCCAGGCGGGTGGTTTGAGGGGCTACACCTTC | CASQAGGLRGYTF
TRBJ1-2 | TRBD1 | few | TRBV19 | TGTGCCAGTAGGACCGGGACAGCAAGCTACACCTTC | CASRTGTASYTF
TRBJ1-2 | NA | NA | TRBV4-3 | TGCGCCAGCAGCCATCTCATAGCGGACTATGGCTACACCTTC | CASSHLIADYGYTF
TRBJ2-2 | TRBD1 | NA | TRBV2 | TGTGCCAGAGGGACAGGGGCGGCCACCGGGGAGCTGTTTTTT | CARGTGAATGELFF
TRBJ2-2 | NA | NA | TRBV6-6 | TGTGCCAGCAGAACACAGGGCCCCGGGGAGCTGTTTTTT | CASRTQGPGELFF
TRBJ1-2 | NA | NA | TRBV5-1 | TGCGCCAGCAGCTTGAATCCAGGGGACTATGGCTACACCTTC | CASSLNPGDYGYTF
TRBJ2-1 | NA | NA | TRBV9 | TGTGCCAGCAGCGTAGGATCTGGGGGGAATGAGCAGTTCTTC | CASSVGSGGNEQFF
TRBJ2-7 | NA | NA | TRBV7-2 | TGTGCCAGCAGTACAGGGAAGGCGTCCTACGAGCAGTACTTC | CASSTGKASYEQYF
TRBJ1-5 | NA | NA | TRBV19 | TGTGCCAGTAAGCACAGGAATCAGCCCCAGCATTTT | CASKHRNQPQHF
TRBJ2-3 | TRBD2 | NA | TRBV7-8 | TGTGCCAGCAGCTTACTTTCTAGCGGGAGGGCCTATGCAGATACGCAGTATTTT | CASSLLSSGRAYADTQYF
TRBJ1-1 | TRBD1 | NA | TRBV6-2/TRBV6-3 | TGTGCCAGCAGTTACTTTATCCGGACAGGGTACCCTGAAGCTTTCTTT | CASSYFIRTGYPEAFF
TRBJ2-7 | TRBD2 | few | TRBV3-1/TRBV3-2 | TGTGCCAGCAGCACACAGACTAGCGGGAGCTACGAGCAGTACTTC | CASSTQTSGSYEQYF
TRBJ1-6 | NA | NA | TRBV21-1 | TGTGCCAGCAGCAAAGATAGGACCCCCAACCGGGACAGGGGGATAAAGAACTATAATTCACCCCTCCACTTT | CASSKDRTPNRDRGIKNYNSPLHF
TRBJ2-1 | NA | NA | TRBV18 | TGTGCCAGCTCACCCGGCGCGGGAACCTACAATGAGCAGTTCTTC | CASSPGAGTYNEQFF